These 3 T cell receptor beta chains originate from one sample sequenced in a study of PD-1 blockade in classical Hodgkin lymphoma. All the patients suffered relapse after autologous stem cell transplantation, and brentuximab vedotin exposure differed. Profiled with immunoSEQ multiplex PCR; TCRdb holds only in-frame clones, not every one. Here the sample spans approximately 73,000 clones, 85% to 95% being singletons. The specimen was peripheral blood mononuclear cells (PBMCs), collected at baseline. The source is a human donor with classical Hodgkin lymphoma.

This chain uses TRBV5-1 with TRBJ2-7, with no clear D. CDR1 and CDR2 from the germline V gene are SGHRS and YFSETQ. The CDR3 covers 16 residues. V was cut by 4 bases and J by 0 bases, with 17 bases left in between. CDR3 nucleotides: TGCGCCAGCAGCCCAAGAGGAATCCAAAGCTCCTACGAGCAGTACTTC. This sequence encodes CASSPRGIQSSYEQYF.

The J gene is TRBJ2-7, the V gene TRBV30, with TRBD1 identical over 7 bases. The CDR3 spans 13 residues. Germline loops: CDR1 GTSNPN, CDR2 SVGIG (reference sequence). J gave up 3 bases and V 4 bases, and 6 bases lay outside the gene matches. The CDR3 loop is CAWTPGQIYEQYF. The CDR3 coding sequence is TGTGCCTGGACACCGGGACAGATCTACGAGCAGTACTTC. The variable domain in full, completed from reference TRBV30 and TRBJ2-7, reads SQTIHQWPATLVQPVGSPLSLECTVEGTSNPNLYWYRQAAGRGLQLLFYSVGIGQISSEVPQNLSASRPQDRQFILSSKKLLLSDSGFYLCAWTPGQIYEQYFGPGTRLTVT.

This clone was found once. This chain connects TRBV7-9 to TRBJ1-1, with 8 nucleotides matching TRBD1. This CDR3 comprises 14 residues. V gave up 0 bases and J gave up 5 bases; unmatched junction bases: 2. Germline CDR1 is SEHNR and CDR2 is FQNEAQ (reference sequence). CDR3 in amino acids: CASSLADRETEAFF. The CDR3, as DNA: TGTGCCAGCAGCTTAGCGGACAGGGAAACTGAAGCTTTCTTT. Full variable domain (rest looked up from reference TRBV7-9 and TRBJ1-1): DTGVSQNPRHKITKRGQNVTFRCDPISEHNRLYWYRQTLGQGPEFLTYFQNEAQLEKSRLLSDRFSAERPKGSFSTLEIQRTEQGDSAMYLCASSLADRETEAFFGQGTRLTVV.